This T cell receptor (beta chain) emerged from a study of shared clonotypes between healthy human individuals. Broader study findings: Donors were few, which limited the genetic and exposure-history diversity represented.

This CDR3 has 14 amino acids. Germline CDR1 reads SGHAT; CDR2 reads FQNNGV. The V gene end was trimmed by 10 bases and the J gene end by 0 bases; junction bases not matched to a gene: 5. Turning to this clone: Its cognate antigen is unknown.

Cells designated naive CD8 were CD45RO-negative and were positively selected for CCR7, with terminally differentiated effector memory CD45RA+ cells excluded. The healthy adult donors were HIV-negative and reported no recent acute infections or vaccinations. The assay was carried out at the deep level. Investigators spread the genomic DNA of each subset evenly over several immunoSEQ plates. Sequenced by immunoSEQ multiplex PCR; TCRdb stores in-frame clones only, minus some. Of some 800,000 clones listed, approximately 92% are singletons. The sequenced material came from naive CD8+ T cells sorted from blood. The receptor was isolated from a man in his thirties or forties in good health. This chain uses TRBV11-2 with TRBJ2-3, with TRBD2 matching 9 bases. The CDR3 sequence is CATHSGGSTDTQYF. In DNA form, the CDR3 reads TGTGCCACTCATAGCGGGGGTAGCACAGATACGCAGTATTTT.